This T cell receptor (beta chain) was captured in a study of T cell responses to AZD1222 COVID-19 vaccine. About the study: Some second doses came at about 4 weeks and others at about 12 weeks; these were pooled.

The protocol was immunoSEQ multiplex PCR, while the TCRdb copy is restricted to in-frame clones and leaves out a portion. The sample has fewer than 150,000 clones, 93% seen once. This CDR3 has 16 amino acids. CDR1 SGHRS and CDR2 YFSETQ come from the germline V gene. Trimming took 4 bases from V and 6 from J; bases not matched to a gene: 9. As for this clone: The antigen is undetermined.

Study-wide results and caveats: Donors in the cohort were predominantly white British and more often female, and clonal diversity was possibly underestimated.

The chain uses TRBV5-1 and TRBJ2-2; 10 bases map to TRBD2. The sequenced sample was peripheral blood, obtained on day 0 of AZD1222 vaccination. This TCR was recovered from an adult in good health. The CDR3 here is CASSPLLAGEPGELFF. The CDR3 nucleotides are TGCGCCAGCAGCCCCTTGCTAGCGGGAGAACCCGGGGAGCTGTTTTTT.